This T cell receptor beta chain was recorded in a study of blood T cell repertoires in COVID-19 (dated by TCRdb to 2018 to 2021). Looking at the study overall: The collaborator samples originated in the United States, Italy and Spain and spanned the acute and convalescent phases of COVID-19. The material from the prospective study consisted of cDNA or gDNA derived from T cells, B-cell-depleted T cells, or PBMCs. Subjects who had been exposed to COVID-19, were actively infected with it, or had recovered from it provided the deeply sampled blood TCRbeta repertoires that made up the dataset. The repertoires were released in a freely available public database meant as a resource for research on the immune response to SARS-CoV-2. The samples were drawn from the first 160 participants of the ongoing ImmuneRACE study and from 1,254 subjects provided by 6 global collaborators. Nearly every sample came with metadata listing a de-identified subject ID, COVID-19 status, age in years and sex. Where available, HLA class I and class II types were taken from metadata supplied by the sample provider and were not determined by assay-based typing.

Study-wide conclusions, independent of this receptor: The quantity of clinical and demographic metadata differed by source and by participant and was supplied without curation.

TCRbeta CDR3 regions were amplified from genomic DNA by means of the immunoSEQ Assay, a bias-controlled multiplex PCR. In the original analysis: The number of nucleated cells in each sample was estimated by amplification of reference gene primers within the assay. To quantify the absolute abundance of each unique TCRbeta CDR3 rearrangement, sequence reads were collapsed and filtered. Productive Simpson clonality was computed per sample as the square root of Simpson's diversity index over productive rearrangements. TCRdb took over this immuneACCESS table, retaining in-frame rearrangements with V and J assigned. Such tables are incomplete; in checked studies, under half of the missing clones stem from an unresolved V gene, and the remainder is unexplained. That table supplies the V and J calls and clone size; D and trimming were determined from the DNA. For this sample there are some 74,000 clones; around 80% appear just once. Jointly, the top ten make up more than 4.5% of the sample.

Whole blood was collected in K2EDTA tubes by collaborating institutions according to the institutions' own protocols. Collaborator samples were shipped for TCRbeta analysis as frozen whole blood, isolated PBMCs, or DNA extracted from either sample type. The germline V gene provides CDR1 KGHSH and CDR2 LQKENI. Compared with germline, V lacks 3 bases and J lacks 0 bases; bases without a gene match: 9. There are 19 amino acids in the CDR3, from cysteine to phenylalanine inclusive. The entry retains the CDR3 DNA only, 57 bases that are in frame from base 1. A note on this clone: The specificity of this receptor is unknown. Base qualities are not provided; no much larger clone lies one nucleotide away.

The V and J segments used are TRBV18 and TRBJ2-6, and 9 junctional nucleotides match TRBD1. The origin of this receptor is a woman of 80 years or more with active or convalescent COVID-19. The sequencing input was peripheral blood. The CDR3 in this case is CASSPRSTGGTSGANVLTF. The nucleotide sequence reads as follows: TGTGCCAGCTCACCGCGGTCTACAGGGGGCACCTCTGGGGCCAACGTCCTGACTTTC.